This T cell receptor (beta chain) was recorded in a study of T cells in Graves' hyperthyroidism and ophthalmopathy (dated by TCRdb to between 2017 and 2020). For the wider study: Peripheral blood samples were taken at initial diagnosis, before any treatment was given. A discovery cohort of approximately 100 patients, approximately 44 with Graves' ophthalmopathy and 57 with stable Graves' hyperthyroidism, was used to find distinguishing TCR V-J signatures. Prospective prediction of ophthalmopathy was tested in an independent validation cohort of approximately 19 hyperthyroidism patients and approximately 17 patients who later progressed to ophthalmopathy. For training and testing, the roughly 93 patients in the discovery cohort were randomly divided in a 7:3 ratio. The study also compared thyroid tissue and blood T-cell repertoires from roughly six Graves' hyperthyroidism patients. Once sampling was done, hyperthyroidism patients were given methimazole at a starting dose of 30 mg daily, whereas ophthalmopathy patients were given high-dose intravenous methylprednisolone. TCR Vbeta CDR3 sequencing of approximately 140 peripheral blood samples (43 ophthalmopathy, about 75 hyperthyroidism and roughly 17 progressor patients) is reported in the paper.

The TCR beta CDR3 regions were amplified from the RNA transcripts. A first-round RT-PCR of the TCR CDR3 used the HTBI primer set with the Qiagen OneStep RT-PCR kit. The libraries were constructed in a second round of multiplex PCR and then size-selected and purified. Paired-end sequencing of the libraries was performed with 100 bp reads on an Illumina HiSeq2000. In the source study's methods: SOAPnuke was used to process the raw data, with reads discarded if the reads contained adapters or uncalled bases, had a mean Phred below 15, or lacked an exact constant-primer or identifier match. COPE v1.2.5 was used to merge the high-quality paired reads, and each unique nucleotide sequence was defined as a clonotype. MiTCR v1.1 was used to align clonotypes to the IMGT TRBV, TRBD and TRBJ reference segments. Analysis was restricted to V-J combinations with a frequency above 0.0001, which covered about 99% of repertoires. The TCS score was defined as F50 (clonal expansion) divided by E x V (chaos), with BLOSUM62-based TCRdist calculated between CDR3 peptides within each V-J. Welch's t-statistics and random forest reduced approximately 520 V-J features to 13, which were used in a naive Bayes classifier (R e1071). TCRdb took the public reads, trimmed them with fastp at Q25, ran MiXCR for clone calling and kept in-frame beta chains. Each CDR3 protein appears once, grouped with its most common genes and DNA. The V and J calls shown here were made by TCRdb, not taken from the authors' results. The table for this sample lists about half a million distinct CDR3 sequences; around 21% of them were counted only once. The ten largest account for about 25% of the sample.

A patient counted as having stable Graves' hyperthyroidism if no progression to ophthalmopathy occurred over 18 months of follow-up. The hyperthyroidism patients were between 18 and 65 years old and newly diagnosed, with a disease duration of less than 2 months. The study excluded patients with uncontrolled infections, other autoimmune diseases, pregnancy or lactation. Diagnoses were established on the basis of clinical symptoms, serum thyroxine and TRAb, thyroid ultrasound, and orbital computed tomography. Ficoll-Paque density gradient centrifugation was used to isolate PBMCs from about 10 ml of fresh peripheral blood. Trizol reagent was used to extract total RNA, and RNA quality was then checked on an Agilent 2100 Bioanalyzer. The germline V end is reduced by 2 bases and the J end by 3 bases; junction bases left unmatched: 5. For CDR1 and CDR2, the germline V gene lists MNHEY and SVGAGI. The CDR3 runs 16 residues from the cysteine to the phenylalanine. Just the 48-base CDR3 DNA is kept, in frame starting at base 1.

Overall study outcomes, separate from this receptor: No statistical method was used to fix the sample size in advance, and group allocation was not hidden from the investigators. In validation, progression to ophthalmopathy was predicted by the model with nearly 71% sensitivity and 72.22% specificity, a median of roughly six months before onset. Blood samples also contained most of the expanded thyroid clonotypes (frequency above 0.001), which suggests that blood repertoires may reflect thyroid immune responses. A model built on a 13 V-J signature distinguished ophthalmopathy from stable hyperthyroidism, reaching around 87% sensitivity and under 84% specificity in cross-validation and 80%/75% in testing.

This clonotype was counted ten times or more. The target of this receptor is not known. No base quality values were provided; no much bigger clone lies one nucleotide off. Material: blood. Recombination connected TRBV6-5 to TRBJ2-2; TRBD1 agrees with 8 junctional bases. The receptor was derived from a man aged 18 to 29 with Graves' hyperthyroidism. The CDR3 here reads CASSYPGQGYTGELFF. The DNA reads TGTGCCAGCAGTTACCCAGGACAGGGTTACACCGGGGAGCTGTTTTTT.